Below, 32 T cell receptor beta chains from the same sample are listed, as sequenced in a study of blood T cells in healthy people across ages (dated by TCRdb to about 2015). The library was produced with 5' RACE. Instrument used: Illumina HiSeq 2500. A second roughly 7 to 11 cycle PCR used a sample-barcoded 5' primer and a J-beta primer mix. The public reads were run again by TCRdb, first through fastp at Q25 and then through MiXCR, and only productive beta chains were kept. Duplicate CDR3 protein sequences are folded into a single record with the most common DNA and genes. The sample table lists over 1.5 million distinct CDR3 sequences, less than 50% of them with a count of one. The ten largest clones capture approximately 2.1% of the sample. Source material: blood. These receptors all come from a woman in her 40s in good health.

This clonotype was seen more than once but under ten times. The genes are TRBV9 and TRBJ2-1; D remains unclear. V gave up 0 bases and J gave up 5 bases, with 6 bases separating them. Germline V CDR1 and CDR2: SGDLS, YYNGEE. The CDR3 consists of 13 residues. The CDR3 DNA is TGTGCCAGCAGCGTAGCTACAAACAATGAGCAGTTCTTC. Translation: CASSVATNNEQFF.

The V call is TRBV12-3 or TRBV12-4, the J call TRBJ2-4; TRBD2 aligns across 7 bases. This CDR3 comprises 16 residues. V gave up 3 bases and J gave up 6 bases; unmatched junction bases: 11. The DNA of the CDR3 is TGTGCCAGCAGTTTTGGGGGAGGGAGTGGGGTAAACATTCAGTACTTC. Translation gives CASSFGGGSGVNIQYF.

In this sample, this clonotype turned up a few times. V is TRBV6-2 or TRBV6-3 and J is TRBJ1-1; no reliable D call. Germline V lookup: CDR1 MNHEY, CDR2 SVGEGT. The V end was cut by 5 bases, the J end by 1 base, with 8 bases between. The CDR3 sequence is 13 residues long. The CDR3 spells CASSNTENTEAFF. The CDR3 coding sequence is TGTGCCAGCAGTAATACAGAGAACACTGAAGCTTTCTTT.

This chain links TRBV7-9 with TRBJ2-7; 8 nucleotides line up with TRBD1. The tail of the sequence fits TRBJ2-5 better, so the J call may be wrong. The V gene's germline CDR1 is SEHNR and CDR2 FQNEAQ (reference sequence). CDR3 length: 15 residues. CDR3 sequence: CASSPGQGSKETQYF. CDR3 DNA: TGTGCCAGCAGCCCAGGACAGGGAAGTAAAGAGACCCAGTACTTC.

This clonotype was counted many times. This chain links TRBV3-1 with TRBJ1-2, with no clear D. This CDR3 region has 11 residues. CDR1 and CDR2 (germline): LGHDT, YNNKEL (reference sequence). V lost 1 base to trimming and J lost 8 bases, with 5 bases between them. The CDR3 DNA reads as TGTGCCAGCAGCCAAGGGAGGGGCTACACCTTC. Translation: CASSQGRGYTF.

This chain links TRBV7-2 with TRBJ2-7; D is uncertain. The length of the CDR3 is 13 residues. The germline CDR1 and CDR2 sequences are SGHTA and FQGNSA. V lost 2 bases and J 2 bases, leaving 7 bases between the germline ends. CDR3 bases: TGTGCCAGCAGCTTAATCCCAACCTACGAGCAGTACTTC. Translated: CASSLIPTYEQYF.

V is TRBV12-3 or TRBV12-4 and J is TRBJ2-5; perhaps TRBD2 as D (5 bases). V was pared by 7 bases and J by 5 bases, with 17 bases between. The CDR3 length is 14 residues. In nucleotides, the CDR3 is TGTGCCAGCACCATTGGGCCGGGATGGGAGACCCAGTACTTC. Its protein product is CASTIGPGWETQYF.

The rearrangement uses TRBV4-3 and TRBJ2-7; D gene unclear. The CDR3 runs to 13 residues. The V gene lost 8 bases and the J gene lost 0 bases, with 11 bases spanning the gap. Germline assignment: CDR1 LGHNA and CDR2 YSLEER. The CDR3 nucleotides are TGCGCCAGCGCGTTTGATGGCTCCTACGAGCAGTACTTC. Its protein product is CASAFDGSYEQYF.

V usage is TRBV7-8 and J usage is TRBJ2-6; D is possibly TRBD2 (5 bases). The CDR3 has 21 amino acids. The germline V and J ends were trimmed by 5 bases and 0 bases, with 26 bases remaining between them. Germline V lookup: CDR1 SGHVS, CDR2 FQNEAQ. CDR3 region: CASSQTAENALLLSGANVLTF. The DNA of the CDR3 is TGTGCCAGCAGCCAAACAGCGGAGAACGCGCTACTTCTCTCTGGGGCCAACGTCCTGACTTTC.

DNA of the CDR3: TGCGCCAGCAGCGTCCAGACAGGAACCTACGAGCAGTACTTC. It codes for CASSVQTGTYEQYF. The chain uses TRBV5-1 and TRBJ2-7; possibly TRBD1 for D (6 bases). V was clipped by 4 bases and J by 2 bases, with 13 bases between them. CDR1 is SGHRS and CDR2 is YFSETQ in the germline V gene. The CDR3 is 14 amino acids.

The chain has TRBV11-1 and TRBJ1-6; D remains ambiguous. The CDR3 sequence is 17 residues long. V lost 0 bases to trimming and J lost 4 bases, with 13 bases between them. The germline gives CDR1 SGHAT, CDR2 FQDESV (reference sequence). CDR3 loop: CASSLATDSTYNSPLHF. The CDR3, as DNA: TGTGCCAGCAGCTTAGCTACAGACTCAACTTATAATTCACCCCTCCACTTT.

In its sample, this clonotype was seen a few times. The chain employs TRBV20-1 and TRBJ2-5; 8 nucleotides match TRBD1. The junction had 10 bases not matched to a gene; V was cut back by 6 bases and J by 4 bases. Germline lookup yields CDR1 DFQATT and CDR2 SNEGSKA (reference sequence). This CDR3 spans 14 amino acids. CDR3 sequence: CSAIFRTGRETQYF. CDR3 sequence (DNA): TGCAGTGCCATCTTCCGGACAGGGAGAGAGACCCAGTACTTC.

The J gene is TRBJ2-3, the V gene TRBV28; 9 nucleotides match TRBD2. This CDR3 spans 14 amino acids. CDR1 MDHEN and CDR2 SYDVKM come from the germline V gene. V was clipped by 8 bases and J by 2 bases; unmatched bases: 5. The CDR3 DNA is TGTGCCAGCGTTAGCGGGGGCTTCACAGATACGCAGTATTTT. Protein: CASVSGGFTDTQYF.

This clonotype appeared a few times. V and J are TRBV11-1 and TRBJ2-5, with 8 bases matching TRBD2. Germline V gene sequence: CDR1 SGHAT, CDR2 FQDESV (reference sequence). The V gene end was trimmed by 0 bases and the J gene end by 5 bases; junction bases not matched to a gene: 8. CDR3 length: 16 amino acids. In nucleotides, the CDR3 is TGTGCCAGCAGCTTAGCAGGTCCGGGACTAGTGGAGACCCAGTACTTC. It encodes CASSLAGPGLVETQYF.

This clonotype was detected a few times. The J gene is TRBJ2-4, the V gene TRBV24-1, with D perhaps matching TRBD2 (6 bases). The last part of the DNA fits TRBJ2-7 better; the J call may be wrong. CDR3 size: 14 residues. Per germline, CDR1 KGHDR and CDR2 SFDVKD. The CDR3 DNA reads TGTGCCACCAGTTCCGGGACTCCTAACTACGAGCAGTACTTC. Protein: CATSSGTPNYEQYF.

This sequence joins TRBV4-1 and TRBJ2-3; 7 bases agree with TRBD1. The CDR3 extends over 17 amino acids. In germline, CDR1 is MGHRA, CDR2 YSYEKL. V gave up 0 bases and J gave up 4 bases; unmatched junction bases: 10. CDR3 DNA: TGCGCCAGCAGCCAAGATTGGGCAGGGGGAGTTCCAGATACGCAGTATTTT. It translates to CASSQDWAGGVPDTQYF.

The rearrangement joins TRBV25-1 to TRBJ1-2; D perhaps matches TRBD1 (5 bases). CDR1 MGHDK and CDR2 SYGVNS come from the germline V gene. The germline V and J ends were trimmed by 1 base and 8 bases, with 14 bases remaining between them. The CDR3 runs to 14 residues. DNA of the CDR3: TGTGCCAGCAGTGAATCGATGAGGGGATGGGGCTACACCTTC. Translated, it gives CASSESMRGWGYTF.

This chain connects TRBV29-1 to TRBJ2-1; D gene ambiguous. CDR1 SQVTM and CDR2 ANQGSEA come from the germline V gene. With 6 bases removed from V and 9 bases from J, the gap between germline ends came to 12 bases. The CDR3 length is 11 residues. DNA of the CDR3: TGCAGCGTGACGGGTGTTTGTGAGCAGTTCTTC. The encoded protein is CSVTGVCEQFF.

The chain is built from TRBV20-1 and TRBJ1-5; D is uncertain. The germline CDR1 and CDR2 sequences are DFQATT and SNEGSKA (reference sequence). V gave up 0 bases and J gave up 5 bases, with 17 bases separating them. The CDR3 contains 16 residues. The CDR3 region is CSARDLGRRVDQPQHF. As DNA, the CDR3 is TGCAGTGCTAGAGATCTGGGCAGGAGGGTAGATCAGCCCCAGCATTTT.

The chain combines TRBV29-1 with TRBJ1-2; D is unclear. Germline V gene lookup returns CDR1 SQVTM and CDR2 ANQGSEA. The CDR3 runs 14 residues. Trimming removed 3 bases from V and 2 bases from J, with 13 bases in between. The CDR3, as DNA: TGCAGCGTTGAGTTTCGGGGTAGCAACTATGGCTACACCTTC. Protein: CSVEFRGSNYGYTF.

The chain links TRBV6-6 to TRBJ1-2; the match to TRBD1 covers 8 bases. With 4 bases clipped from V and 3 bases from J, the junction kept 10 bases outside the gene matches. Germline lookup yields CDR1 MNHNY and CDR2 SVGAGI (reference sequence). The CDR3 length is 16 residues. The CDR3 reads CASSFWTGMFDYGYTF. The CDR3, as DNA: TGTGCCAGCAGTTTCTGGACAGGGATGTTCGACTATGGCTACACCTTC.

This clonotype has more than one count but fewer than ten. The rearrangement links TRBV7-2 to TRBJ2-7; D uncertain. The V end lost 1 base, the J end lost 2 bases, and 12 bases lay between the germline ends. Germline V gene lookup returns CDR1 SGHTA and CDR2 FQGNSA. The length of the CDR3 is 15 residues. CDR3 nucleotide sequence: TGTGCCAGCAGCTTAGATCAGACACCCACCTACGAGCAGTACTTC. Its protein product is CASSLDQTPTYEQYF.

This chain joins TRBV7-2 and TRBJ2-4, with D perhaps TRBD1 or TRBD2 (5 bases each). This CDR3 has 13 amino acids. Germline V gene data show CDR1 as SGHTA and CDR2 as FQGNSA. With 1 base removed from V and 13 bases from J, the gap between germline ends came to 14 bases. The CDR3 nucleotides read TGTGCCAGCAGCTTAGGAGGGACGTCCCGGCAGTACTTC. It specifies CASSLGGTSRQYF.

This clonotype has more than one count but fewer than ten. This chain links TRBV5-1 with TRBJ1-2; D ambiguous. The V and J ends lost 0 bases and 4 bases respectively, with 10 bases between them. Germline loops: CDR1 SGHRS, CDR2 YFSETQ. The CDR3 totals 14 residues. DNA of the CDR3: TGCGCCAGCAGCTTGGACATCGGAGGCTATGGCTACACCTTC. Protein sequence: CASSLDIGGYGYTF.

This clonotype was found a few times. This chain uses TRBV4-3 with TRBJ2-1; D might be TRBD2 (6 bases). Per germline, CDR1 LGHNA and CDR2 YSLEER. Trimming removed 0 bases from V and 8 bases from J, with 17 bases in between. The CDR3 consists of 16 residues. CDR3 protein: CASSQDLRGSLDEQFF. The CDR3 region has the DNA TGCGCCAGCAGCCAAGATCTGCGGGGCTCTTTGGATGAGCAGTTCTTC.

This clonotype was detected a few times. The chain combines TRBV7-8 with TRBJ2-3; 9 nucleotides agree with TRBD2. The V gene end was trimmed by 1 base and the J gene end by 2 bases; junction bases not matched to a gene: 4. Germline-derived CDR1 and CDR2 are SGHVS and FQNEAQ. This CDR3 has 16 residues. The CDR3 nucleotides are TGTGCCAGCAGCTTAGTCCTAGCGGGGAACACAGATACGCAGTATTTT. Translating gives CASSLVLAGNTDTQYF.

The J gene is TRBJ2-5, the V gene TRBV3-1, with D perhaps assigned TRBD1 or TRBD2 (5 bases each). This CDR3 region has 15 residues. The V gene lost 1 base and the J gene lost 5 bases, with 14 bases spanning the gap. Germline CDR1 reads LGHDT; CDR2 reads YNNKEL (reference sequence). The CDR3 sequence is CASSQGPGTLETQYF. The CDR3 nucleotides read TGTGCCAGCAGCCAAGGGCCCGGGACCCTCGAGACCCAGTACTTC.

The rearrangement links TRBV7-8 to TRBJ2-1, with a possible D match to TRBD2 (5 bases). V gave up 5 bases and J gave up 2 bases, with 13 bases separating them. The CDR3 has 15 amino acids. The germline gives CDR1 SGHVS, CDR2 FQNEAQ. In nucleotides, the CDR3 is TGTGCCAGCAGCCCCGAGAGGGTCCCCTACAATGAGCAGTTCTTC. This gives the protein CASSPERVPYNEQFF.

The V gene is TRBV28, the J gene TRBJ1-5, with 9 bases fitting TRBD1. The CDR3 is 17 residues long. Germline loops: CDR1 MDHEN, CDR2 SYDVKM. Trimming removed 4 bases from V and 5 bases from J; junction bases left unmatched: 12. In nucleotides, the CDR3 is TGTGCCAGCAGTTCCCATCAGGGACAGGGTAGAGATCAGCCCCAGCATTTT. The encoded protein is CASSSHQGQGRDQPQHF.

V gene TRBV18 combines with J gene TRBJ2-5, with TRBD1 identical over 8 bases. Looked up from germline, CDR1 is KGHSH and CDR2 is LQKENI. There are 14 residues in the CDR3. V was clipped by 8 bases and J by 1 base; unmatched bases: 6. DNA for the CDR3: TGTGCCAGCGCCCGACAGGGGCTCCAAGAGACCCAGTACTTC. Its translation is CASARQGLQETQYF.

The chain links TRBV28 to TRBJ1-2; 7 bases are a match to TRBD1. Germline V gene data show CDR1 as MDHEN and CDR2 as SYDVKM. The CDR3 consists of 18 residues. V gave up 5 bases and J gave up 4 bases; unmatched junction bases: 19. The DNA of the CDR3 is TGTGCCAGCAGTCAAGGAGGTAGTGGACAGGCCCCCCTCTATGGCTACACCTTC. Residues: CASSQGGSGQAPLYGYTF.

This clonotype was observed a few times. The gene calls are TRBV6-1 and TRBJ1-6, with D possibly TRBD1 on 6 matching bases. The length of the CDR3 is 16 residues. Germline CDR1 reads MNHNS; CDR2 reads SASEGT. Trimming pared 6 bases from V and 4 bases from J, leaving 16 bases between. In DNA form, the CDR3 reads TGTGCCAGCAGAGACCCCCGGGGGGCGTATAATTCACCCCTCCACTTT. This codes for CASRDPRGAYNSPLHF.